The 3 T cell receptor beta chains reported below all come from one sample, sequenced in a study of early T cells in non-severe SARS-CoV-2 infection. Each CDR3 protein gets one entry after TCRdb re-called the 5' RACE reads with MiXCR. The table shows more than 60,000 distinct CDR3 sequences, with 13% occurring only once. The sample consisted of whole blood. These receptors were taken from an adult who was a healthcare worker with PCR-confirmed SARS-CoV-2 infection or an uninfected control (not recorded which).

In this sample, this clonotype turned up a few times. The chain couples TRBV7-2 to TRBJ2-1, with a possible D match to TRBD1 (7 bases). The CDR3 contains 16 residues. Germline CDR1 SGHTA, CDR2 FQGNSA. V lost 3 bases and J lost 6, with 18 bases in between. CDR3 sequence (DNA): TGTGCCAGCAGCTTTACCGACAGGGAGGCTCGCAATGAGCAGTTCTTC. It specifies CASSFTDREARNEQFF.

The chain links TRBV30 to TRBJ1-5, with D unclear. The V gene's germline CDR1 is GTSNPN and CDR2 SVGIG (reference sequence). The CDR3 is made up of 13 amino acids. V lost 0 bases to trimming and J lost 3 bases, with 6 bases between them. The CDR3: CAWSVQFNQPQHF. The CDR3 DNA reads TGTGCCTGGAGTGTCCAGTTCAATCAGCCCCAGCATTTT. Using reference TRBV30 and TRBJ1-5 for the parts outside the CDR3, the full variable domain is SQTIHQWPATLVQPVGSPLSLECTVEGTSNPNLYWYRQAAGRGLQLLFYSVGIGQISSEVPQNLSASRPQDRQFILSSKKLLLSDSGFYLCAWSVQFNQPQHFGDGTRLSIL.

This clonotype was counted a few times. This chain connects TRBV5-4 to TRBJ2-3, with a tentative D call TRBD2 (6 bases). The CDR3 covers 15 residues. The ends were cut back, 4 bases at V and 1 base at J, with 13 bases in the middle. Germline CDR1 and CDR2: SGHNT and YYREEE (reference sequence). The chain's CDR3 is CASSGGDFGTDTQYF. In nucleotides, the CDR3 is TGTGCCAGCAGCGGAGGGGACTTCGGCACAGATACGCAGTATTTT.